The entry that follows covers one T cell receptor beta chain sequence. What it recognizes is unknown. This specimen comes from a study of T cells in Graves' hyperthyroidism and ophthalmopathy. The study, taken as a whole, reports: Ophthalmopathy prediction by the model preceded onset by a median about 6.5 months.

In germline, CDR1 is LNHDA, CDR2 SQIVND (reference sequence). The CDR3 sequence is 14 residues long. The V gene lost 2 bases and the J gene lost 6 bases, with 10 bases spanning the gap. Authors of the study amplified TCR beta CDR3 regions from RNA transcripts. With the HTBI primer set, the TCR CDR3 went through a first round of RT-PCR. TCRdb re-called the multiplex PCR reads with MiXCR, one entry per CDR3 protein. The table has approximately 560,000 distinct CDR3 sequences, 15% to 18% seen once. The rearrangement links TRBV19 to TRBJ2-2; no firm D call. This sequence was found in a woman aged 25 to 39 with Graves' hyperthyroidism. Sequencing was done on a sample of blood. DNA for the CDR3: TGTGCCAGTAGTATAACACGGGCTCCCGGGGAGCTGTTTTTT. Its protein is CASSITRAPGELFF. The whole variable domain, remainder taken from reference TRBV19 and TRBJ2-2, is DGGITQSPKYLFRKEGQNVTLSCEQNLNHDAMYWYRQDPGQGLRLIYYSQIVNDFQKGDIAEGYSVSREKKESFPLTVTSAQKNPTAFYLCASSITRAPGELFFGEGSRLTVL.